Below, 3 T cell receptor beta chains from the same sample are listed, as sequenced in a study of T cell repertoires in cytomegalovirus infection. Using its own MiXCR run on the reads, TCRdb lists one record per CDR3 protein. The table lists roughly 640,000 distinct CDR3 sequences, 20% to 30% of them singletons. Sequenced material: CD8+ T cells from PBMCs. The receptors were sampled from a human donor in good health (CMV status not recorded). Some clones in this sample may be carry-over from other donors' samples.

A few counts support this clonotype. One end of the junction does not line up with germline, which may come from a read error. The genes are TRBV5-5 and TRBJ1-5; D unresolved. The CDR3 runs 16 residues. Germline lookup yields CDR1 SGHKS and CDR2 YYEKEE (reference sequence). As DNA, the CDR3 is TGTGCCAGCAGCTTGGGAGCGGACCCTCTGAATCAGTCCCAGCATTTT. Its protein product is CASSLGADPLNQSQHF.

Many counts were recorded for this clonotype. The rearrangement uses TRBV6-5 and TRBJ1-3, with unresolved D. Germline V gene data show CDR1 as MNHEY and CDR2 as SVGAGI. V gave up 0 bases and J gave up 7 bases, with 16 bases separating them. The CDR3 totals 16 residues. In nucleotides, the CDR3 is TGTGCCAGCAGTTACTCGTCAATTCGTCGCGGGAACACCATATATTTT. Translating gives CASSYSSIRRGNTIYF.

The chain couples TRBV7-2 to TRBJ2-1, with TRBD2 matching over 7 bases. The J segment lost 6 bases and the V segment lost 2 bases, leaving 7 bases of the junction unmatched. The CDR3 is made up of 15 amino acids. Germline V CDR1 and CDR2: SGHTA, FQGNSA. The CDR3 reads CASSLWGGGFNEQFF. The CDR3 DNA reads TGTGCCAGCAGCTTATGGGGGGGGGGATTCAATGAGCAGTTCTTC.